Described below is a single T cell receptor (beta chain) sequence and its context. The antigen remains unidentified. The data stem from a study of cytomegalovirus exposure and HLA in healthy donors. Overall study findings and caveats: Presence/absence analyses rested on an assumption that sequencing depth was roughly uniform across donors. Immune exposure was documented only through CMV serostatus.

Primers: 60 Vbeta forward and 13 Jbeta reverse. Assay: immunoSEQ multiplex PCR; the TCRdb copy retains only in-frame clones and omits some. Among roughly 290,000 clones, roughly 90% were seen once, and the ten largest hold roughly 2.3%. Germline CDR1 reads MNHEY; CDR2 reads SMNVEV (reference sequence). Trimming took 5 bases from V and 5 from J, leaving 13 bases between them. This CDR3 region has 13 residues. The V and J genes are TRBV27 and TRBJ2-7; D not resolved. The source is a woman aged 18-30 years in good health and CMV-seronegative. Sequenced material: PBMCs. The CDR3 region is CASSPNPRDEQYF. The CDR3 DNA reads as TGTGCCAGCAGTCCTAACCCCCGGGACGAGCAGTACTTC.